The clone carrying this T cell receptor beta chain was picked up one time. Peripheral blood was drawn, approximately 10 milliliters per donor. Primers used in a second PCR of about 6 to 12 cycles were a sample-barcoded 5' primer and a J-beta primer mix. Unique molecular identifiers of 12 random nucleotides labeled each cDNA. TCRdb re-called the 5' RACE reads with MiXCR, one entry per CDR3 protein. The sample lists approximately 1,700,000 distinct CDR3 sequences, approximately 40% occurring once. V lost 5 bases, J lost 4 bases, and 7 bases lay in between. Germline CDR1 LNHNV, CDR2 YYDKDF (reference sequence). CDR3 size: 12 residues. The source of the sample is a study of blood T cells in healthy people across ages.

The chain couples TRBV15 to TRBJ2-3; D is unclear. The sequence was obtained from a human donor in good health. Sequenced sample: blood. In nucleotides, the CDR3 is TGTGCCACCAGCTCACGGGCAGATACGCAGTATTTT. It yields the protein CATSSRADTQYF.